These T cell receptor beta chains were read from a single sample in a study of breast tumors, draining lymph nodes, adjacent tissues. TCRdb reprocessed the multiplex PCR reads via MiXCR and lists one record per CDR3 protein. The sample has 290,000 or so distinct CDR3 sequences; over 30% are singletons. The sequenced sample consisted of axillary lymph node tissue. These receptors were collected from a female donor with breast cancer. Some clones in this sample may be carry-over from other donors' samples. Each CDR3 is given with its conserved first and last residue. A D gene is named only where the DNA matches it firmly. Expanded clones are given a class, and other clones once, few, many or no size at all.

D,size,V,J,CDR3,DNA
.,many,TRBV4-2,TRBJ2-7,CASSQGGGTVPYEQYF,TGTGCCAGCAGCCAAGGGGGAGGGACAGTCCCATACGAGCAGTACTTC
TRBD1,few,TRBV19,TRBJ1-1,CASSTQTGGNTEAFF,TGTGCCAGTAGTACTCAGACAGGGGGCAACACTGAAGCTTTCTTT
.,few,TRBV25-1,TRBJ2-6,CASSESLGLCSGANVLTF,TGTGCCAGCAGTGAAAGCCTCGGGCTGTGCTCTGGGGCCAACGTCCTGACTTTC
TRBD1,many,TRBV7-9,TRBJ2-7,CASSPGTGYEQYF,TGTGCCAGCAGCCCAGGGACAGGCTACGAGCAGTACTTC
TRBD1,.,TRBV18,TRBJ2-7,CASSPPDRGGEQYF,TGTGCCAGCTCACCACCGGACAGGGGTGGCGAGCAGTACTTC
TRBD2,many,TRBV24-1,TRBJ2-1,CATSLRTSGSNNEQFF,TGTGCCACCAGTCTAAGGACTAGCGGGAGTAATAATGAGCAGTTCTTC
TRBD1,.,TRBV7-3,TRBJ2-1,CASSSTTGVNEQFF,TGTGCCAGCAGCTCGACTACAGGGGTCAATGAGCAGTTCTTC
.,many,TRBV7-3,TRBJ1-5,CARRLSGQPQHF,TGTGCCAGGCGGCTCTCGGGGCAGCCCCAGCATTTT
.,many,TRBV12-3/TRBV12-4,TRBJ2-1,CASTTTGLIYNEQFF,TGTGCCAGCACCACAACGGGTCTTATTTACAATGAGCAGTTCTTC
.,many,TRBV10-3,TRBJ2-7,CAISDEGSAVYYEQYF,TGTGCCATCAGTGACGAAGGGAGCGCGGTGTACTACGAGCAGTACTTC
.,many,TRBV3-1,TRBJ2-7,CASSQEMMGDQQYF,TGTGCCAGCAGCCAAGAGATGATGGGAGATCAGCAGTACTTC
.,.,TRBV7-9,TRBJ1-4,CASSLGPAANEKLFF,TGTGCCAGCAGCTTAGGTCCGGCGGCTAATGAAAAACTGTTTTTT
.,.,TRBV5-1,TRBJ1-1,CASSLGPNTDAFF,TGCGCCAGCAGCTTGGGTCCGAACACTGACGCTTTCTTT
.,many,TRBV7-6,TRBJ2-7,CASSLVAADSSYEQYF,TGTGCCAGCAGCTTAGTCGCAGCGGATAGCTCCTACGAGCAGTACTTC
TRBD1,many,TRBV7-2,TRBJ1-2,CASSYRGPNYGYTF,TGTGCCAGCAGCTACAGGGGGCCTAACTATGGCTACACCTTC
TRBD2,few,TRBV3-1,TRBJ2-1,CASSPSGGDLYNEQFF,TGTGCCAGCAGTCCCTCCGGGGGGGATCTCTACAATGAGCAGTTCTTC
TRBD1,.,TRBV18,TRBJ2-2,CASSPDRTTGELFF,TGTGCCAGCTCACCGGACAGGACCACCGGGGAGCTGTTTTTT
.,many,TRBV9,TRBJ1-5,CASSVGANQPQHF,TGTGCCAGCAGCGTAGGGGCGAATCAGCCCCAGCATTTT
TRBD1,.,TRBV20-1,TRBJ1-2,CSALPGQFLYGYTF,TGCAGTGCTCTTCCGGGACAGTTTCTCTATGGCTACACCTTC
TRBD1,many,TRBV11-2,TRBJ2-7,CASTHRRQGTYEQYF,TGTGCCAGCACCCATAGACGACAGGGCACCTACGAGCAGTACTTC
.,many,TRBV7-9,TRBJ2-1,CASSPILADPFF,TGTGCCAGCAGCCCTATCCTAGCCGATCCGTTCTTC
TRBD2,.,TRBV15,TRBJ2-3,CATSSLGGLPTDTQYF,TGTGCCACCAGCAGCTTGGGGGGGTTACCCACAGATACGCAGTATTTT
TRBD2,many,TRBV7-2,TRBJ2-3,CASSLDGGWDTQYF,TGTGCCAGCAGCTTAGACGGGGGGTGGGATACGCAGTATTTT
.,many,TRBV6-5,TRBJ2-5,CASSRGFETQYF,TGTGCCAGCAGCCGGGGGTTCGAGACCCAGTACTTC
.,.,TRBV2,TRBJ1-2,CASSEALSHGYTF,TGTGCCAGCAGTGAAGCGCTTTCACATGGCTACACCTTC
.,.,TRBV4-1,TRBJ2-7,CASSHDRYSSYEQYF,TGCGCCAGCAGCCACGACAGATATAGCTCCTACGAGCAGTACTTC
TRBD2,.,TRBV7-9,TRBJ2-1,CASSSGLAGGPSDEQFF,TGTGCCAGCAGCTCGGGACTAGCGGGAGGGCCGTCGGATGAGCAGTTCTTC
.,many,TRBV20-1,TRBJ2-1,CSAREGRSYNEQFF,TGCAGTGCTAGAGAGGGGCGATCCTACAATGAGCAGTTCTTC
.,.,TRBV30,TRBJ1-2,CAWSIGEGTGYGYTF,TGTGCCTGGAGCATAGGGGAGGGAACGGGGTATGGCTACACCTTC
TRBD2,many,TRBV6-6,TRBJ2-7,CASRSVLAGALEQYF,TGTGCCAGCAGATCCGTACTAGCGGGAGCACTCGAGCAGTACTTC
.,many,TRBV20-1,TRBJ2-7,CSAGRGGGAGSVREQYF,TGCAGTGCTGGGAGGGGGGGCGGAGCGGGATCCGTACGCGAGCAGTACTTC
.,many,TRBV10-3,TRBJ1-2,CAISEPRRTYGYTF,TGTGCCATCAGTGAGCCCAGGAGGACCTATGGCTACACCTTC
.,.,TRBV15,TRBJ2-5,CATSRDWRDGETQYF,TGTGCCACCAGCAGAGATTGGAGGGACGGGGAGACCCAGTACTTC
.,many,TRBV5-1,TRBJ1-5,CASSPGWGRSNQPQHF,TGCGCCAGCAGCCCCGGCTGGGGGCGCAGCAATCAGCCCCAGCATTTT
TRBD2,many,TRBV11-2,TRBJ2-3,CASTKVRRELFTDTQYF,TGTGCCAGCACCAAAGTCCGGCGGGAGCTATTCACAGATACGCAGTATTTT
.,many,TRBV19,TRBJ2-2,CASSIFRLGELFF,TGTGCCAGTAGTATCTTCCGTCTCGGGGAGCTGTTTTTT
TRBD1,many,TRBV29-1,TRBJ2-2,CSVGVAGGTGELFF,TGCAGCGTTGGTGTCGCAGGGGGCACCGGGGAGCTGTTTTTT
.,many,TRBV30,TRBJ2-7,CAWSTYRAVQYF,TGTGCCTGGAGTACCTACAGGGCGGTGCAGTACTTC